The TCR beta chain described here comes from a study of T cell responses to AZD1222 COVID-19 vaccine. Turning to this clone: The antigen is unknown.

Whole-study results and caveats: Along spike, vaccine-associated CD4 TCRs were found throughout, with dominance at 160-218 and 743-854. After two AZD1222 doses, spike-specific TCR breadth and depth rose versus day 0. Clonal diversity was possibly underestimated, and the donors were mostly white British, with more females. Unmutated variant regions reportedly attract nearly half of all spike-specific TCRs.

The data were produced by immunoSEQ multiplex PCR, yet TCRdb's version contains in-frame clones alone and is incomplete. The sample records 140,000 to 150,000 clones, 80% to 90% being singletons. V was clipped by 8 bases and J by 5 bases, with 9 bases between them. The germline V gene has CDR1 LGHDT and CDR2 YNNKEL (reference sequence). This CDR3 region has 11 residues. This TCR was sampled from an adult in good health. The chain combines TRBV3-1 (or the pseudogene TRBV3-2) with TRBJ1-2; the D is unclear. Source: peripheral blood, taken on day 0 of AZD1222 vaccination. CDR3 residues: CASSEGYGYTF. CDR3 bases: TGTGCCAGCTCGGAAGGGTATGGCTACACCTTC.